The 32 T cell receptor beta chains below were found in one sample sequenced in a study of T-cell memory formation after mild COVID-19. TCRdb processed the 5' RACE reads anew with MiXCR; each CDR3 protein has one entry. The table has a few hundred thousand distinct CDR3 sequences, around 15% seen once. The sample consisted of PBMCs or a T cell subset sorted from them (not recorded which). These receptors were obtained from a young man who had mild COVID-19 (a few samples of this study predate the infection). Cell type and time point are not known.

The chain has TRBV7-2 and TRBJ2-3, with 9 bases that match TRBD1. The V gene's germline CDR1 is SGHTA and CDR2 FQGNSA. Trimming removed 5 bases from V and 2 bases from J; junction bases left unmatched: 5. The CDR3 covers 15 residues. Here the CDR3 DNA reads TGTGCCAGCAGCCTCACAGGGGGCAACACAGATACGCAGTATTTT. The encoded protein is CASSLTGGNTDTQYF.

This clonotype was picked up a small number of times. The chain uses TRBV18 and TRBJ1-2, with D maybe TRBD1 (5 bases). Germline lookup yields CDR1 KGHSH and CDR2 LQKENI. The germline V and J ends were trimmed by 4 bases and 7 bases, with 10 bases remaining between them. This CDR3 contains 12 residues. In DNA form, the CDR3 reads TGTGCCAGCTCACAGGAGGGGTCTGGCTACACCTTC. Translating it yields CASSQEGSGYTF.

The chain couples TRBV7-8 to TRBJ2-1; D could derive from TRBD1 or TRBD2 (5 bases each). Trimming removed 6 bases at V and 5 bases at J, with 11 bases between. Germline CDR1 and CDR2: SGHVS and FQNEAQ. There are 13 residues in the CDR3. In nucleotides, the CDR3 is TGTGCCAGCAGTCCCGGGACCCACAATGAGCAGTTCTTC. Protein product: CASSPGTHNEQFF.

The J gene is TRBJ2-3, the V gene TRBV6-5; the match to TRBD2 covers 11 bases. V lost 5 bases and J lost 6; bases outside the gene matches: 10. CDR1 and CDR2 from the germline V gene are MNHEY and SVGAGI. The CDR3 contains 16 residues. DNA for the CDR3: TGTGCCAGCAGTACCTATAGCGGGGGGGCCAAGGATACGCAGTATTTT. It is translated as CASSTYSGGAKDTQYF.

The chain couples TRBV27 to TRBJ2-5; D may be TRBD2 (5 bases). Germline V gene sequence: CDR1 MNHEY, CDR2 SMNVEV (reference sequence). V lost 6 bases to trimming and J lost 0 bases, with 8 bases between them. This CDR3 spans 13 amino acids. CDR3: CASREADQETQYF. The DNA of the CDR3 is TGTGCCAGCAGGGAAGCGGACCAAGAGACCCAGTACTTC.

A few counts support this clonotype. The J gene is TRBJ1-1, the V gene TRBV25-1; 7 bases fit TRBD1. The CDR3 runs to 11 residues. V was pared by 4 bases and J by 9 bases, with 2 bases of the junction left unmatched. CDR1 MGHDK and CDR2 SYGVNS come from the germline V gene. This chain's CDR3 is CASSVGQQAFF. In nucleotides, the CDR3 is TGTGCCAGCAGTGTGGGACAGCAAGCTTTCTTT. The variable domain in full, with the rest retrieved from reference TRBV25-1 and TRBJ1-1, is EADIYQTPRYLVIGTGKKITLECSQTMGHDKMYWYQQDPGMELHLIHYSYGVNSTEKGDLSSESTVSRIRTEHFPLTLESARPSHTSQYLCASSVGQQAFFGQGTRLTVV.

V gene TRBV6-2 or TRBV6-3 combines with J gene TRBJ1-5; D is unresolved. The CDR3 covers 17 residues. Germline V gene data show CDR1 as MNHEY and CDR2 as SVGEGT. V was pared by 2 bases and J by 5 bases, with 19 bases between. CDR3 in DNA: TGTGCCAGCAGTTACGTTTCTGGAGGGCCATCCGATCAGCCCCAGCATTTT. Translated: CASSYVSGGPSDQPQHF.

The chain combines TRBV5-1 with TRBJ1-4, with 7 bases matching TRBD1. This CDR3 is 15 amino acids long. The V segment lost 3 bases and the J segment 3 bases; nucleotides outside the gene matches: 5. Germline V gene sequence: CDR1 SGHRS, CDR2 YFSETQ. The CDR3 coding sequence is TGCGCCAGCAGCTCGGGACAGCTTCCTAATGAAAAACTGTTTTTT. Encoded protein: CASSSGQLPNEKLFF.

The chain carries TRBV6-6 and TRBJ1-4; no clear D gene. V was cut by 4 bases and J by 7 bases, with 13 bases left in between. CDR1 and CDR2 from the germline V gene are MNHNY and SVGAGI (reference sequence). CDR3 length: 14 amino acids. The chain's CDR3 is CASSWTPVGEKLFF. CDR3 DNA sequence: TGTGCCAGCAGTTGGACCCCGGTTGGTGAAAAACTGTTTTTT.

The sample holds many counts of this clonotype. The rearrangement links TRBV20-1 to TRBJ1-5, with D possibly TRBD1 on 5 matching bases. The CDR3 consists of 13 residues. Germline CDR1 and CDR2: DFQATT and SNEGSKA (reference sequence). V shed 3 bases and J shed 7 bases, with 13 bases lying between them. The CDR3 nucleotides read TGCAGTGCTAGTAGCAGGGTTGGGCAGCCCCAGCATTTT. Amino acids: CSASSRVGQPQHF.

This clonotype was picked up a small number of times. The V and J genes are TRBV5-1 and TRBJ2-7; 10 nucleotides agree with TRBD2. The CDR3 extends over 15 amino acids. The J segment lost 0 bases and the V segment lost 1 base, leaving 1 base of the junction unmatched. CDR1 and CDR2 from the germline V gene are SGHRS and YFSETQ. The CDR3, as DNA: TGCGCCAGCAGCTTGCCTAGCGGGAGCTCCTACGAGCAGTACGTC. This sequence encodes CASSLPSGSSYEQYV.

A few counts support this clonotype. In DNA form, the CDR3 reads TGTGCCAGCACACTAGGGCAGACGGGCGTTGAAGAGACCCAGTACTTC. Its protein product is CASTLGQTGVEETQYF. The rearrangement uses TRBV7-2 and TRBJ2-5, with D possibly matching TRBD2 (5 bases). The CDR3 loop spans 16 amino acids. CDR1 is SGHTA, CDR2 FQGNSA, per germline. V was clipped by 7 bases and J by 3 bases, with 21 bases between them. The whole variable domain, remainder taken from reference TRBV7-2 and TRBJ2-5, is GAGVSQSPSNKVTEKGKDVELRCDPISGHTALYWYRQSLGQGLEFLIYFQGNSAPDKSGLPSDRFSAERTGGSVSTLTIQRTQQEDSAVYLCASTLGQTGVEETQYFGPGTRLLVL.

V usage is TRBV27 and J usage is TRBJ2-7, with D possibly TRBD2 on 5 matching bases. CDR3 length equals 13 residues. Germline values: CDR1 MNHEY, CDR2 SMNVEV (reference sequence). V was trimmed by 4 bases and J by 7 bases, leaving 14 bases between them. CDR3 nucleotides: TGTGCCAGCAGTTCCCGAGGGTCGGGGGAGCAGTACGTC. This sequence encodes CASSSRGSGEQYV.

This chain connects TRBV28 to TRBJ2-7, with D maybe TRBD2 (5 bases). V was cut by 5 bases and J by 3 bases, with 8 bases left in between. Germline CDR1 and CDR2: MDHEN and SYDVKM. The CDR3 is 12 amino acids. DNA for the CDR3: TGTGCCAGCAGTAACGGGATCTACGAGCAGTACGTC. Its protein is CASSNGIYEQYV.

The chain uses TRBV6-5 and TRBJ1-6, with D uncertain. Germline V gene lookup returns CDR1 MNHEY and CDR2 SVGAGI. The length of the CDR3 is 13 residues. The V end was cut by 5 bases, the J end by 9 bases, with 11 bases between. DNA for the CDR3: TGTGCCAGCAGTCCAGGCCGGATTTCACCCCTCCACTTT. It codes for CASSPGRISPLHF.

The CDR3 DNA reads as TGTGCCAGCAGACTCTACCCCACAGATACGCAGTATTTT. Translating it yields CASRLYPTDTQYF. The chain uses TRBV5-4 and TRBJ2-3, with D uncertain. Trimming shortened V by 5 bases and J by 2 bases, and 9 bases separated the two germline ends. The germline V gene has CDR1 SGHNT and CDR2 YYREEE (reference sequence). The CDR3 runs 13 residues.

This clonotype appeared once. This chain links TRBV5-6 with TRBJ1-6, with 7 bases fitting TRBD1. V was pared by 4 bases and J by 13 bases, with 8 bases of the junction left unmatched. This CDR3 is 13 amino acids long. Germline CDR1 is SGHDT and CDR2 is YYEEEE. The CDR3, as DNA: TGTGCCAGCAGCACGACAGGGCGTCTGCCCCTCCACTTT. Protein product: CASSTTGRLPLHF. Combining the CDR3 with reference TRBV5-6 and TRBJ1-6 gives the whole variable domain DAGVTQSPTHLIKTRGQQVTLRCSPKSGHDTVSWYQQALGQGPQFIFQYYEEEERQRGNFPDRFSGHQFPNYSSELNVNALLLGDSALYLCASSTTGRLPLHFGNGTRLTVT.

The sample holds a few counts of this clonotype. The chain combines TRBV12-3 or TRBV12-4 with TRBJ1-2; TRBD1 matches at 12 bases. V was clipped by 5 bases and J by 7 bases; unmatched bases: 5. This CDR3 has 14 residues. The CDR3 sequence: CASSPGQGAGGYTF. Written as DNA, the CDR3 is TGTGCCAGCAGTCCGGGACAGGGGGCGGGTGGCTACACCTTC.

V is TRBV4-3 and J is TRBJ2-1, with D maybe TRBD2 (5 bases). Trimming cost V 0 bases and J 5 bases, with 17 bases left between them. The CDR3 totals 17 residues. From germline, CDR1 is LGHNA and CDR2 YSLEER. As DNA, the CDR3 is TGCGCCAGCAGCCAAGATGGAGGACTCGAGCATCACAATGAGCAGTTCTTC. Amino acid sequence: CASSQDGGLEHHNEQFF.

In nucleotides, the CDR3 is TGTGCCAGCAGTTACTCCGTAGACAGCTCCTACAATGAGCAGTTCTTC. This sequence encodes CASSYSVDSSYNEQFF. This chain joins TRBV6-2 or TRBV6-3 and TRBJ2-1; tentative D call: TRBD1 (5 bases). Trimming took 0 bases from V and 0 from J, leaving 9 bases between them. Germline V gives CDR1 MNHEY, CDR2 SVGEGT. CDR3 size: 16 residues.

In its sample, this clonotype was seen a few times. This chain connects TRBV5-1 to TRBJ2-5; D unclear. V was cut by 3 bases and J by 4 bases, with 10 bases left in between. CDR1 SGHRS and CDR2 YFSETQ come from the germline V gene. There are 13 residues in the CDR3. The CDR3 loop is CASSSSPTETQYF. CDR3 in DNA: TGCGCCAGCAGCTCCAGCCCCACAGAGACCCAGTACTTC. Based on the CDR3 plus reference TRBV5-1 and TRBJ2-5, the full variable domain is KAGVTQTPRYLIKTRGQQVTLSCSPISGHRSVSWYQQTPGQGLQFLFEYFSETQRNKGNFPGRFSGRQFSNSRSEMNVSTLELGDSALYLCASSSSPTETQYFGPGTRLLVL.

V usage is TRBV7-3 and J usage is TRBJ2-2; tentatively, D is TRBD2 (6 bases). Trimming took 5 bases from V and 6 from J, leaving 13 bases between them. The CDR3 is 14 residues long. Germline V lookup: CDR1 SGHTA, CDR2 FQGTGA. As DNA, the CDR3 is TGTGCCAGCAGCATTAGCGGCGGGTCCGGGGAGCTGTTTTTT. This gives the protein CASSISGGSGELFF. Complete variable domain (other parts from reference TRBV7-3 and TRBJ2-2): GAGVSQTPSNKVTEKGKYVELRCDPISGHTALYWYRQSLGQGPEFLIYFQGTGAADDSGLPNDRFFAVRPEGSVSTLKIQRTERGDSAVYLCASSISGGSGELFFGEGSRLTVL.

The J gene is TRBJ1-2, the V gene TRBV9, with a weak D call TRBD1 (6 bases). Germline V gene lookup returns CDR1 SGDLS and CDR2 YYNGEE. The CDR3 loop spans 13 amino acids. Deletions cut 0 bases from V and 5 bases from J, with 8 bases between. DNA for the CDR3: TGTGCCAGCAGCGTAGTGACAGGTTATGGCTACACCTTC. Residues: CASSVVTGYGYTF.

There are a few counts of this clonotype. The chain combines TRBV28 with TRBJ2-7; TRBD1 matches 7 bases. The CDR3 loop spans 14 amino acids. The V gene end was trimmed by 8 bases and the J gene end by 4 bases; junction bases not matched to a gene: 11. Looked up from germline, CDR1 is MDHEN and CDR2 is SYDVKM. CDR3 bases: TGTGCCAGCCACAACAGGGGTTCTTGGTACGAGCAGTACTTC. Its protein product is CASHNRGSWYEQYF.

The chain is built from TRBV12-3 or TRBV12-4 and TRBJ2-7; possible D gene TRBD2, 6 bases. Trimming took 6 bases from V and 2 from J, leaving 14 bases between them. The CDR3 contains 14 residues. The CDR3 region is CASRHAGSTYEQYF. The CDR3 DNA follows: TGTGCCAGCAGACACGCGGGGTCCACCTACGAGCAGTACTTC.

This clonotype appeared a few times. The chain uses TRBV6-5 and TRBJ2-7; 7 nucleotides agree with TRBD1. This CDR3 is 15 amino acids long. Per germline, CDR1 MNHEY and CDR2 SVGAGI. V was pared by 4 bases and J by 3 bases, with 9 bases of the junction left unmatched. The CDR3 region is CASSSGGTPIYEQYF. CDR3 in DNA: TGTGCCAGCAGTTCAGGGGGAACGCCTATCTACGAGCAGTACTTC.

This clonotype was detected only a few times. V is TRBV7-3 and J is TRBJ2-3; D tentatively reads TRBD1 or TRBD2 (6 bases each). The CDR3 is 14 amino acids. Germline values: CDR1 SGHTA, CDR2 FQGTGA. Trimming removed 5 bases from V and 4 bases from J, with 13 bases in between. The CDR3 DNA reads as TGTGCCAGCAGCCCTGGGGGGCCCGCAGATACGCAGTATTTT. This codes for CASSPGGPADTQYF. Filled out from reference TRBV7-3 and TRBJ2-3, the complete variable domain reads GAGVSQTPSNKVTEKGKYVELRCDPISGHTALYWYRQSLGQGPEFLIYFQGTGAADDSGLPNDRFFAVRPEGSVSTLKIQRTERGDSAVYLCASSPGGPADTQYFGPGTRLTVL.

In its sample, this clonotype was seen a few times. The chain is built from TRBV12-3 or TRBV12-4 and TRBJ1-1; D unresolved. CDR3 length: 13 amino acids. V lost 4 bases and J lost 7, with 13 bases in between. CDR3 in amino acids: CASSSGPDGEAFF. CDR3 nucleotide sequence: TGTGCCAGCAGTTCTGGGCCTGATGGTGAAGCTTTCTTT.

The rearrangement joins TRBV2 to TRBJ1-2, with D perhaps TRBD1 (5 bases). Germline V gene data show CDR1 as SNHLY and CDR2 as FYNNEI. This CDR3 has 15 amino acids. In nucleotides, the CDR3 is TGTGCAGGGTGGGAACAGGAGTCCTCTAACTATGGCTACACCTTC. Protein sequence: CAGWEQESSNYGYTF. The whole variable domain, filled in from reference TRBV2 and TRBJ1-2, reads EPEVTQTPSHQVTQMGQEVILRCVPISNHLYFYWYRQILGQKVEFLVSFYNNEISEKSEIFDDQFSVERPDGSNFTLKIRSTKLEDSAMYFCAGWEQESSNYGYTFGSGTRLTVV.

This clonotype was seen a handful of times. The CDR3 sequence is CASSLGTGTQYF. The CDR3 nucleotides read TGTGCCAGCAGCTTGGGGACCGGGACCCAGTACTTC. The chain joins TRBV7-2 to TRBJ2-5; D possibly uses TRBD1 or TRBD2 (5 bases each). V was shortened by 3 bases and J by 7 bases, with 9 bases between the two germline ends. In germline, CDR1 is SGHTA, CDR2 FQGNSA. The CDR3 is made up of 12 amino acids.

The V call is TRBV12-3 or TRBV12-4, the J call TRBJ2-1, with D unresolved. V was cut by 3 bases and J by 8 bases, with 11 bases left in between. The CDR3 totals 13 residues. The CDR3 sequence: CASSFKGWDEQFF. In nucleotides, the CDR3 is TGTGCCAGCAGTTTCAAGGGTTGGGATGAGCAGTTCTTC.

This clonotype has more than one count but fewer than ten. The V gene is TRBV10-3, the J gene TRBJ1-1; unclear D gene. The CDR3 is 14 residues long. From germline, CDR1 is ENHRY and CDR2 SYGVKD. V dropped 4 bases and J dropped 1 base, with 10 bases sitting between them. The CDR3 bases are TGTGCCATCAGTGGAAGGGAGGGGAACACTGAAGCTTTCTTT. Translated: CAISGREGNTEAFF.